Sequencing of this TCR beta chain was carried out in a study of CD8+CD57+ T cells in acquired aplastic anemia. Study in general: Approximately 11 million reads were obtained on average for healthy donor CD4+ cells.

CDR1 MRHNA and CDR2 SNTAGT come from the germline V gene. The length of the CDR3 is 13 residues. After removal of 8 bases from V and 3 bases from J, the junction contained 4 bases not matched to a gene. Genomic DNA provided the template from which TCR beta VDJ and CDR3 profiles were obtained. TCRdb recomputed calls from the reads with MiXCR, one row per CDR3 protein. The sample yields hundreds of thousands of distinct CDR3 sequences, under 80% seen once. There are many counts of this clonotype. The sequenced sample was sorted CD4+, CD8+, or CD8+CD57+ T cells (not recorded which) from PBMCs. The rearrangement uses TRBV6-4 and TRBJ2-1, with 7 bases lining up with TRBD1. The receptor's source is a human donor in good health, serving as a control. CDR3 nucleotides: TGTGCCAGCGCCCGGGACAGCTACAATGAGCAGTTCTTC. Encoded protein: CASARDSYNEQFF.